A selection of T cell receptor beta chains follows, all from one sample in a study of control samples from healthy donors and cancer patients. Data came from immunoSEQ multiplex PCR; TCRdb stores just in-frame clones and leaves some out. The sample has 120,000 or so clones; about 86% are singletons. Sequencing input: blood. The source is a man aged 25-45 years in good health. The CDR3 runs from the conserved cysteine through the conserved F or W. A D gene is named only where the DNA matches it firmly. The listing skips clone size in some rows; elsewhere it reads once, few, many or a size class.

>TRBV11-2|.|TRBJ1-4|.
CASSLRKPNEKLFF
TGTGCCAGCAGTTTAAGGAAACCTAATGAAAAACTGTTTTTT
>TRBV7-2|TRBD1|TRBJ1-2|.
CASSISGGADYGYTF
TGTGCCAGCAGCATTTCAGGGGGCGCTGACTATGGCTACACCTTC
>TRBV3-1/TRBV3-2|.|TRBJ1-1|few
CASSQMELLNTEAFF
TGTGCCAGCAGCCAAATGGAACTCCTGAACACTGAAGCTTTCTTT
>TRBV3-1/TRBV3-2|.|TRBJ1-2|.
CASSQGSNGYTF
TGTGCCAGCAGCCAGGGATCAAACGGCTACACCTTC
>TRBV6-1|.|TRBJ2-7|.
CASSEGTDWYEQYF
TGTGCCAGCAGTGAAGGGACAGACTGGTACGAGCAGTACTTC
>TRBV4-1|TRBD1|TRBJ1-2|medium-sized
CASSHGRGGQGEGYTF
TGCGCCAGCAGCCACGGGCGGGGGGGACAGGGTGAAGGCTACACCTTC
>TRBV28|.|TRBJ1-1|.
CASSLGNGFSEAFF
TGTGCCAGCAGTTTGGGGAACGGATTTTCTGAAGCTTTCTTT
>TRBV19|TRBD2|TRBJ2-1|.
CASSRWRGDNEQFF
TGTGCCAGTAGCAGGTGGCGGGGGGATAATGAGCAGTTCTTC
>TRBV3-1/TRBV3-2|TRBD1|TRBJ1-2|.
CASSLLTGLTYGYTF
TGTGCCAGCAGCCTTTTGACAGGGCTCACCTATGGCTACACCTTC
>TRBV15|.|TRBJ2-7|.
CATSRGAVYEQYF
TGTGCCACCAGCAGAGGTGCAGTTTACGAGCAGTACTTC
>TRBV7-9|TRBD1|TRBJ1-1|.
CASSLRRPSGTGVTEAFF
TGTGCCAGCAGCTTACGTCGTCCATCCGGGACAGGGGTCACTGAAGCTTTCTTT
>TRBV5-1|.|TRBJ2-3|.
CASSRTTGIDTDTQYF
TGCGCCAGCAGTCGGACAACTGGTATCGACACAGATACGCAGTATTTT
>TRBV3-1/TRBV3-2|.|TRBJ1-1|.
CASSQGNMNTEAFF
TGTGCCAGCAGCCAAGGGAACATGAACACTGAAGCTTTCTTT
>TRBV6-2/TRBV6-3|.|TRBJ2-2|.
CASSYHAGDTGELFF
TGTGCCAGCAGTTACCACGCCGGGGACACCGGGGAGCTGTTTTTT
>TRBV18|TRBD1|TRBJ1-2|.
CASSPRTGYGYTF
TGTGCCAGCTCACCTAGGACAGGGTATGGCTACACCTTC
>TRBV6-2/TRBV6-3|.|TRBJ1-5|.
CASSTTTAQPQHF
TGTGCCAGCAGCACTACGACGGCTCAGCCCCAGCATTTT
>TRBV5-5|.|TRBJ1-1|.
CASSFQGTTEAFF
TGTGCCAGCAGCTTTCAGGGGACCACTGAAGCTTTCTTT
>TRBV19|.|TRBJ2-1|.
CASSIDGLVSAPEQFF
TGTGCCAGTAGTATCGATGGGCTAGTATCCGCACCTGAGCAGTTCTTC
>TRBV5-5|.|TRBJ2-2|few
CASSLGRGNTGELFF
TGTGCCAGCAGCTTGGGAAGAGGGAACACCGGGGAGCTGTTTTTT
>TRBV14|TRBD2|TRBJ2-5|.
CASSQEEGRVTQYF
TGTGCCAGCAGCCAAGAAGAGGGGAGGGTAACCCAGTACTTC
>TRBV30|.|TRBJ1-3|once
CAWSRKGSAGNTIYF
TGTGCCTGGAGTCGCAAGGGGTCTGCTGGAAACACCATATATTTT
>TRBV30|.|TRBJ1-6|.
CAWNREENSPLHF
TGTGCCTGGAACAGGGAGGAGAATTCACCCCTCCACTTT
>TRBV7-2|.|TRBJ1-2|.
CASRGRLNYGYTF
TGTGCCAGCAGGGGGCGCCTTAACTATGGCTACACCTTC
>TRBV25-1|TRBD2|TRBJ2-3|.
CASSARLASPTDTQYF
TGTGCCAGCAGTGCCCGACTAGCCTCCCCAACAGATACGCAGTATTTT
>TRBV5-1|.|TRBJ2-1|.
CASSSAGARTNEQFF
TGCGCCAGCAGCTCAGCCGGGGCCCGGACGAATGAGCAGTTCTTC
>TRBV5-1|.|TRBJ1-3|.
CASSWGGDRLSGNTIYF
TGCGCCAGCAGCTGGGGTGGGGACCGTCTCTCTGGAAACACCATATATTTT
>TRBV20-1|TRBD2|TRBJ2-5|once
CSASRRGGGETQYF
TGCAGTGCTAGTCGGCGGGGGGGCGGGGAGACCCAGTACTTC
>TRBV19|.|TRBJ2-1|.
CASMGSYNEQFF
TGTGCCAGTATGGGGTCCTACAATGAGCAGTTCTTC
>TRBV5-4|TRBD1|TRBJ2-5|.
CASSLNPRQGAQTQYF
TGTGCCAGCAGCTTGAATCCGAGACAGGGGGCACAGACCCAGTACTTC
>TRBV6-5|TRBD1|TRBJ2-3|.
CASTTGTGITDTQYF
TGTGCCAGCACAACTGGGACAGGGATCACAGATACGCAGTATTTT
>TRBV20-1|.|TRBJ1-1|.
CSASYGVNTEAFF
TGCAGTGCTAGTTACGGCGTGAACACTGAAGCTTTCTTT
>TRBV6-1|.|TRBJ1-2|once
CASSEKDRPGYTF
TGTGCCAGCAGTGAAAAGGACAGACCCGGCTACACCTTC
>TRBV29-1|.|TRBJ1-1|.
CSVGQDTEAFF
TGCAGCGTTGGACAGGACACTGAAGCTTTCTTT
>TRBV6-6|.|TRBJ1-2|.
CASSYRERGGYTF
TGTGCCAGCAGTTACAGGGAGAGAGGTGGCTACACCTTC
>TRBV7-8|TRBD1|TRBJ1-3|.
CASSDRDRGQVAGNTIYF
TGTGCCAGCAGCGACCGGGACAGGGGGCAGGTGGCTGGAAACACCATATATTTT
>TRBV12-3/TRBV12-4|.|TRBJ1-1|.
CASSFGNTEAFF
TGTGCCAGCAGTTTCGGGAACACTGAAGCTTTCTTT
>TRBV27|.|TRBJ1-6|.
CASSLSGAAYFSSYNSPLHF
TGTGCCAGCAGTTTATCGGGGGCAGCCTATTTTAGCTCCTATAATTCACCCCTCCACTTT
>TRBV4-1|.|TRBJ1-5|.
CASSPAPKGGAFIQPQHF
TGCGCCAGCAGCCCCGCCCCCAAAGGGGGGGCGTTTATTCAGCCCCAGCATTTT
>TRBV5-4|.|TRBJ1-1|once
CASSLNPGRNTEAFF
TGTGCCAGCAGCTTAAACCCGGGACGGAACACTGAAGCTTTCTTT
>TRBV10-2|.|TRBJ2-2|.
CASRNGQGGELFF
TGCGCCAGCAGGAACGGGCAGGGCGGGGAGCTGTTTTTT
>TRBV6-5|.|TRBJ2-7|.
CASIFNYEQYF
TGTGCCAGCATTTTTAACTACGAGCAGTACTTC
>TRBV7-2|.|TRBJ1-2|.
CASSLAGQGQFYGYTF
TGTGCCAGCAGCTTAGCCGGCCAGGGCCAATTCTATGGCTACACCTTC
>TRBV27|.|TRBJ1-1|.
CASSPGSRGTEAFF
TGTGCCAGCAGTCCAGGGAGCCGGGGCACTGAAGCTTTCTTT
>TRBV3-1/TRBV3-2|.|TRBJ1-4|.
CASSVQGTLRLFF
TGTGCCAGCAGTGTCCAGGGGACGCTAAGACTGTTTTTT
>TRBV5-1|TRBD2|TRBJ2-3|.
CASSLYSGGVTDTQYF
TGCGCCAGCAGCTTGTATAGCGGGGGGGTCACAGATACGCAGTATTTT
>TRBV14|.|TRBJ2-5|.
CASSQKLRDLGPYYQETQYF
TGTGCCAGCAGCCAAAAATTGCGGGACTTGGGGCCTTATTACCAAGAGACCCAGTACTTC
>TRBV21-1|.|TRBJ1-3|few
CASKNGRGPFSGNTIYF
TGTGCCAGCAAAAACGGTCGGGGGCCCTTCTCTGGAAACACCATATATTTT
>TRBV3-1/TRBV3-2|.|TRBJ1-4|.
CASSQGARRGTNEKLFF
TGTGCCAGCAGCCAAGGGGCTAGGAGGGGGACTAATGAAAAACTGTTTTTT
>TRBV6-6|.|TRBJ1-1|.
CASSYESNRKF
TGTGCCAGCAGTTATGAGAGTAATAGGAAATTT
>TRBV19|.|TRBJ1-1|.
CASMTASTEAFF
TGTGCCAGTATGACAGCCTCCACTGAAGCTTTCTTT
>TRBV12-3/TRBV12-4|.|TRBJ1-1|.
CASSLARTGYAFF
TGTGCCAGCAGTTTAGCCCGAACAGGGTACGCTTTCTTT
>TRBV12-5|.|TRBJ1-1|.
CASAVTAEAFF
TGTGCTAGTGCCGTGACAGCTGAAGCTTTCTTT
>TRBV5-8|TRBD1|TRBJ2-7|.
CASSLGDRGYEQYF
TGTGCCAGCAGCTTGGGGGACAGGGGCTACGAGCAGTACTTC
>TRBV11-3|.|TRBJ1-3|.
CASSQGGPGNTIYF
TGTGCCAGCAGCCAGGGAGGCCCGGGAAACACCATATATTTT
>TRBV14|.|TRBJ1-2|few
CASSLSRNYGYTF
TGTGCCAGCAGCCTGTCCAGGAACTATGGCTACACCTTC
>TRBV6-6|TRBD2|TRBJ2-1|once
CASIPGTSEINEQFF
TGTGCCAGCATCCCGGGGACTAGCGAGATCAATGAGCAGTTCTTC
>TRBV19|.|TRBJ1-1|.
CASSITHLNTEAFF
TGTGCCAGTAGTATTACCCATCTCAACACTGAAGCTTTCTTT
>TRBV11-3|TRBD1|TRBJ1-3|.
CASSLRTGGRSGNTIYF
TGTGCCAGCAGCCTCCGGACAGGGGGCAGGTCTGGAAACACCATATATTTT